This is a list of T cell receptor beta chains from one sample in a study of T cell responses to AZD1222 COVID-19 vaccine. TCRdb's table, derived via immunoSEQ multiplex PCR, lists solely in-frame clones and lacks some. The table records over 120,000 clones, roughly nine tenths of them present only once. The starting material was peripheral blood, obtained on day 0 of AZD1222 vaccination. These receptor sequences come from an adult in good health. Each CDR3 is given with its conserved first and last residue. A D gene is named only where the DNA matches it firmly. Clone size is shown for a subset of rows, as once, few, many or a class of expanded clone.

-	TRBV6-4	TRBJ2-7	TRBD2	TGTGCCAGCAGTGATAGGCCTAGCGGGGGGGCGTACGAGCAGTACTTC	CASSDRPSGGAYEQYF
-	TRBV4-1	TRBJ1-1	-	TGCGCCAGCAGCCAATTTATCAGCGCCGGGACTGAAGCTTTCTTT	CASSQFISAGTEAFF
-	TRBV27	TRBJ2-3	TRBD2	TGTGCCAGCAGTCCGCTCTCCCTAGCGGGAGGGATAGATACGCAGTATTTT	CASSPLSLAGGIDTQYF
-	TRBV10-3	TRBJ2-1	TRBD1	TGTGCCATCAGCAACGCGGACAGGGGATGGGATGAGCAGTTCTTC	CAISNADRGWDEQFF
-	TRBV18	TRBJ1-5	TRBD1	TGTGCCAGCTCCCTGCTAGGGGGCCCAGAACAGCCCCAGCATTTT	CASSLLGGPEQPQHF
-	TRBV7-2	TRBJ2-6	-	TGTGCCAGCAGCTTTGGGGGGCTAGGGGCCAACGTCCTGACTTTC	CASSFGGLGANVLTF
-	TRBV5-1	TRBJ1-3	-	TGCGCCAGCAGCGGCGGAGTAAGCTCTGGAAACACCATATATTTT	CASSGGVSSGNTIYF
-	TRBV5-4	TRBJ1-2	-	TGTGCCAGCAGTCCGGGACACAATAGGGGGGCCTATGGCTACACCTTC	CASSPGHNRGAYGYTF
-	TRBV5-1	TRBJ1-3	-	TGCGCCAGCAGCCTCGCGGGGGGACGCTCTGGAAACACCATATATTTT	CASSLAGGRSGNTIYF
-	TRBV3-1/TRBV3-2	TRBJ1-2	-	TGTGCCAGCAGCCAAGGGGTACTATATGGCTACACCTTC	CASSQGVLYGYTF
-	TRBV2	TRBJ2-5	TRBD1	TGTGCCAGCAGGACTCCGGGACAGGGTTTGATGTACCAAGAGACCCAGTACTTC	CASRTPGQGLMYQETQYF
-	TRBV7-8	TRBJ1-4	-	TGTGCCAGCAGCTTAGCCCGTCGTGGATCGACTAATGAAAAACTGTTTTTT	CASSLARRGSTNEKLFF
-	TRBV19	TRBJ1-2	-	TGTGCCAGTAGTATCCCGGGGGCCTATGGCTACACCTTC	CASSIPGAYGYTF
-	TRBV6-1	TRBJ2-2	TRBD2	TGTGCCAGCAGTGAAGGGACTAGCGGAGCCGGGGAGCTGTTTTTT	CASSEGTSGAGELFF
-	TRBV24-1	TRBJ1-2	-	TGTGCCACCAGTGCCGGGACTGATGGCTACACCTTC	CATSAGTDGYTF
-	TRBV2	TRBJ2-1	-	TGTGCCAGCCTTCGGCTCAACAATGAGCAGTTCTTC	CASLRLNNEQFF
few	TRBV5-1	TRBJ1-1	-	TGCGCCAGCAGACCCGCCGGGACACCAAACACTGAAGCTTTCTTT	CASRPAGTPNTEAFF
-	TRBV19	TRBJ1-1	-	TGTGCCAGTAGCCCGGGCGATATGATGGGCACTGAAGCTTTCTTT	CASSPGDMMGTEAFF
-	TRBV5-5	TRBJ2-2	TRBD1	TGTGCCAGCCTTCGACAGGGGAACACCGGGGAGCTGTTTTTT	CASLRQGNTGELFF
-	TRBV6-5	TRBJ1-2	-	TGTGCCAGCACCGTCACAGGGAACTATGGCTACACCTTC	CASTVTGNYGYTF
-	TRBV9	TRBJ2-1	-	TGTGCCAGCAGCGTAGCCGTCTGGAACAATGAGCAGTTCTTC	CASSVAVWNNEQFF
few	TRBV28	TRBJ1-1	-	TGTGCCAGCAGTTTTTCCGAGGTGAGGGGCCCTGAAGCTTTCTTT	CASSFSEVRGPEAFF
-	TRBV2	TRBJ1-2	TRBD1	TGTGCCAGCGCGGGACAGGGCTTTGGCTACACCTTC	CASAGQGFGYTF
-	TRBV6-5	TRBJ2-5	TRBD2	TGTGCCAGCAGCTTAAGCGGGGGGATCATGGAGACCCAGTACTTC	CASSLSGGIMETQYF
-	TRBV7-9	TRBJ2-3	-	TGTGCCAGCCAAATAGACTCAGCATACACAGATACGCAGTATTTT	CASQIDSAYTDTQYF
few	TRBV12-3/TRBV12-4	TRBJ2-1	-	TGTGCCAGCAGCAACCGCAATGAGCAGTTCTTC	CASSNRNEQFF